A selection of T cell receptor beta chains follows, all from one sample in a study of blood T cell repertoires in COVID-19. This table comes from immunoSEQ multiplex PCR, and its TCRdb copy is limited to in-frame clones, with some not included. Found here are about 140,000 clones, over 75% of them singletons; the top ten hold 5%. Input material: peripheral blood. These TCRs come from a woman aged 50 to 60 with acute or convalescent COVID-19. The CDR3 runs from the conserved cysteine through the conserved F or W. D genes are given only for firm matches. Only some rows state a clone size, as once, few, many or a class for expanded clones.

DNA | CDR3 | J | D | V | size
TGTGCCAGCAGCCGTGACAGGGGAGGGACTGAAGCTTTCTTT | CASSRDRGGTEAFF | TRBJ1-1 | TRBD1 | TRBV6-2/TRBV6-3 | -
TGTGCCTGGAGACGGACAGGGAATTCACCCCTCCACTTT | CAWRRTGNSPLHF | TRBJ1-6 | TRBD1 | TRBV30 | -
TGTGCCAGCAGCTTGGCCGCGGCGACAGGCGAAGCTTTCTTT | CASSLAAATGEAFF | TRBJ1-1 | - | TRBV5-5 | once
TGTGCCAGCAAGCGATCAACCCAATCACCCCTCCACTTT | CASKRSTQSPLHF | TRBJ1-6 | - | TRBV27 | -
TGTGCCAGCAGCCCTCCCGGGGGGTGGGGAGCAGAAGCTTTCTTT | CASSPPGGWGAEAFF | TRBJ1-1 | - | TRBV11-2 | -
TGTGCCAGCAGCGGACAGGGATCCACTGAAGCTTTCTTT | CASSGQGSTEAFF | TRBJ1-1 | TRBD1 | TRBV2 | -
TGTGCCAGCAGTTCTACCCAGGGGCCCCTCACCTTC | CASSSTQGPLTF | TRBJ1-2 | - | TRBV12-3/TRBV12-4 | -
TGTGCCAGCAGCCAAGAAGGGAGAGGCTACACCTTC | CASSQEGRGYTF | TRBJ1-2 | - | TRBV9 | -
TGTGCCTCCCGACAGGATGGTGGCACTGAAGCTTTCTTT | CASRQDGGTEAFF | TRBJ1-1 | - | TRBV30 | -
TGTGCCAGCGGAGGGACTAGCGGAGCTAGCACAGATACGCAGTATTTT | CASGGTSGASTDTQYF | TRBJ2-3 | TRBD2 | TRBV7-2 | -
TGCGCCAGCAGCTTGGACAGGGGAAAGGATGGCTACACCTTC | CASSLDRGKDGYTF | TRBJ1-2 | TRBD1 | TRBV5-1 | once
TGTGCCAGCAGCCCCGAAAAAGAGACAGTTAGCTCCTACAATGAGCAGTTCTTC | CASSPEKETVSSYNEQFF | TRBJ2-1 | - | TRBV14 | -
TGTGCCAGCAGCCAAACAGGGCAGAATGGCTACACCTTC | CASSQTGQNGYTF | TRBJ1-2 | - | TRBV3-1/TRBV3-2 | -
TGTGCCAGCAGCCAACAAGCCGACAGGGGTGAAAAACTGTTTTTT | CASSQQADRGEKLFF | TRBJ1-4 | TRBD1 | TRBV4-2 | -
TGTGCCAGCAGTTACCTGACAGGACCCTATGGCTACACCTTC | CASSYLTGPYGYTF | TRBJ1-2 | - | TRBV6-5 | -
TGTGCCAGTAGTATAAACGGCGGTCCCTACGAGCAGTACTTC | CASSINGGPYEQYF | TRBJ2-7 | - | TRBV19 | few
TGCAGCGTTGAGGCAGGTACTGGAAACACCATATATTTT | CSVEAGTGNTIYF | TRBJ1-3 | - | TRBV29-1 | -
TGTGCCAGCAGCTTAGGGACAGGGGGCGAACGGTTCTTC | CASSLGTGGERFF | TRBJ2-1 | TRBD1 | TRBV7-7 | -
TGTGCCAGCAGCCCCATCGTGCAGGGGAAGAGCTACACCTTC | CASSPIVQGKSYTF | TRBJ1-2 | - | TRBV9 | -
TGTGCCAGCAGTTCAGGGGGGTTCACAGATACGCAGTATTTT | CASSSGGFTDTQYF | TRBJ2-3 | - | TRBV28 | -
TGTGCCAGCAGTGACTCCCCAGTCAAATCAACAGATACGCAGTATTTT | CASSDSPVKSTDTQYF | TRBJ2-3 | - | TRBV6-4 | -
TGTGCCAGCAGCGCGGGACACCGACCGAACACTGAAGCTTTCTTT | CASSAGHRPNTEAFF | TRBJ1-1 | - | TRBV9 | -
TGTGCCAGCAGCCAAGGGCGGAGGGAAAAACTGTTTTTT | CASSQGRREKLFF | TRBJ1-4 | - | TRBV14 | -
TGTGCCTCCACGGACACCTCCTACGAGCAGTACTTC | CASTDTSYEQYF | TRBJ2-7 | - | TRBV10-3 | -
TGTGCCAGTAGTCGGGGGCAAGAGACCCAGTACTTC | CASSRGQETQYF | TRBJ2-5 | - | TRBV19 | -
TGTGCCAGCAGCTTAGACCGACAGAACTATGGCTACACCTTC | CASSLDRQNYGYTF | TRBJ1-2 | - | TRBV7-2 | -
TGTGCCAGCAGCTCGATAGGACAGCCGAACACTGAAGCTTTCTTT | CASSSIGQPNTEAFF | TRBJ1-1 | - | TRBV7-3 | -
TGTGCCAGCAGTTCCACAGGGGGCGAAAGCTCCTATAATTCACCCCTCCACTTT | CASSSTGGESSYNSPLHF | TRBJ1-6 | TRBD1 | TRBV28 | -
TGTGCCAGCAGCCGAGACAGGGATGTCGGTGAAAAACTGTTTTTT | CASSRDRDVGEKLFF | TRBJ1-4 | TRBD1 | TRBV4-2 | -
TGCAGCGTTACTATACTCCGGGACTCAATCACAGATACGCAGTATTTT | CSVTILRDSITDTQYF | TRBJ2-3 | - | TRBV29-1 | few
TGTGCCAGCAGCCAAGAAGCAGGGGCCTACGAGCAGTACTTC | CASSQEAGAYEQYF | TRBJ2-7 | - | TRBV14 | -
TGTGCCAGCAGCCAAACCCTTTATGGGACAACTCAAGAGACCCAGTACTTC | CASSQTLYGTTQETQYF | TRBJ2-5 | - | TRBV7-6 | -
TGTGCCAGCAGCCTGCTATTCCGGACAGGGGACTACGAGCAGTACTTC | CASSLLFRTGDYEQYF | TRBJ2-7 | TRBD1 | TRBV3-1/TRBV3-2 | -
TGTGCCAGCAGTTCAACTACAGGGCTCCCTGTCAATGAGCAGTTCTTC | CASSSTTGLPVNEQFF | TRBJ2-1 | - | TRBV6-2/TRBV6-3 | -
TGCGCCAGCAGCCATACTAGCGGGGGGGCAGGGGGAGAGACCCAGTACTTC | CASSHTSGGAGGETQYF | TRBJ2-5 | TRBD2 | TRBV4-3 | -
TGTGCCAGCAGCCCCCCTGGGCTAGCGCGAGGCGGGGAGCTGTTTTTT | CASSPPGLARGGELFF | TRBJ2-2 | - | TRBV7-2 | -
TGTGCCAGCAGTGGGGGGGTTGGACGCTTCCACTATGGCTACACCTTC | CASSGGVGRFHYGYTF | TRBJ1-2 | - | TRBV6-1 | -
TGTGCCAGCAACAGCAATTCACCCCTCCACTTT | CASNSNSPLHF | TRBJ1-6 | - | TRBV2 | -
TGTGCCAGCAGCGTAGCGGGGGGTCGTATGGATACGCAGTATTTT | CASSVAGGRMDTQYF | TRBJ2-3 | TRBD2 | TRBV9 | -
TGTGCCAGCAGCCAACGACATGCTGGAAACACCATATATTTT | CASSQRHAGNTIYF | TRBJ1-3 | - | TRBV3-1/TRBV3-2 | -
TGTGCCAGCAGCCCTACCCGACAGAACACCGGGGAGCTGTTTTTT | CASSPTRQNTGELFF | TRBJ2-2 | - | TRBV3-1/TRBV3-2 | -
TGTGCCAGCAGCGCCACAGACAGGGGAGCCAAAAACATTCAGTACTTC | CASSATDRGAKNIQYF | TRBJ2-4 | TRBD1 | TRBV7-9 | -
TGTGCCACCTCCCTCGGGGGGAATCAGCCCCAGCATTTT | CATSLGGNQPQHF | TRBJ1-5 | - | TRBV24-1 | -
TGTGCCATCAGTGAGTCGGTGTCCGGACAGGGGGAATTAGATAAGGGCTACACCTTC | CAISESVSGQGELDKGYTF | TRBJ1-2 | TRBD1 | TRBV10-3 | -
TGTGCCAGCAGCCCGGTCTCAACAGGGGGCACTGAAGCTTTCTTT | CASSPVSTGGTEAFF | TRBJ1-1 | TRBD1 | TRBV7-9 | -
TGTGCCAGCAGCTTAGTGGGGACAGGGAACTCCTACGAGCAGTACTTC | CASSLVGTGNSYEQYF | TRBJ2-7 | TRBD1 | TRBV7-2 | -
TGCGCCAGCAGCTCAATAGGACTAGCGGGGGGTAATGAGCAGTTCTTC | CASSSIGLAGGNEQFF | TRBJ2-1 | TRBD2 | TRBV5-1 | -
TGCGCCAGCAGCTTGTTCGGGGGAGACAATCAGCCCCAGCATTTT | CASSLFGGDNQPQHF | TRBJ1-5 | - | TRBV5-1 | -
TGTGCCAGCAGCTTGCCCGAGACAGGGAACACTGAAGCTTTCTTT | CASSLPETGNTEAFF | TRBJ1-1 | - | TRBV5-4 | -
TGTGCCAGCAGCCGCGGACAGGTCGCAGGCATTCAGCCCCAGCATTTT | CASSRGQVAGIQPQHF | TRBJ1-5 | TRBD1 | TRBV6-2/TRBV6-3 | -
TGTGCCAGCAGCCTACCAGGGGCTAGTTCCTACGAGCAGTACTTC | CASSLPGASSYEQYF | TRBJ2-7 | - | TRBV11-2 | few
TGCGCCAGCAGCTTGGATTGGACTCAAGAAAAACTGTTTTTT | CASSLDWTQEKLFF | TRBJ1-4 | - | TRBV5-1 | -
TGTGCCAGCAGTACGACAGGGGTGAATGAAAAACTGTTTTTT | CASSTTGVNEKLFF | TRBJ1-4 | TRBD1 | TRBV28 | -
TGTGCCAGTAGTCCCCGTCAGGGGTTGTCCACCGGGGAGCTGTTTTTT | CASSPRQGLSTGELFF | TRBJ2-2 | - | TRBV19 | -
TGTGCCAGCAGCCAAGATTTTGTAGGCAATCAGCCCCAGCATTTT | CASSQDFVGNQPQHF | TRBJ1-5 | - | TRBV4-2 | -
TGTGCCAGTAGTATAGGGGCGGGGCGGGATACGCAGTATTTT | CASSIGAGRDTQYF | TRBJ2-3 | - | TRBV19 | -
TGTGCCAGCAGTTATCTGAGGGCCTCCACCAGTTTCCTTACGCAGTATTTT | CASSYLRASTSFLTQYF | TRBJ2-3 | - | TRBV6-2/TRBV6-3 | -
TGTGCCAGCAGTTACTCAGTCGGGTATAGCAATCAGCCCCAGCATTTT | CASSYSVGYSNQPQHF | TRBJ1-5 | - | TRBV6-5 | -
TGCAGTGTAGCGGACCAAGAGACCCAGTACTTC | CSVADQETQYF | TRBJ2-5 | - | TRBV20-1 | -
TGTGCCAGCAGCTTCGGACCCGCTGGGAGTTCACCCCTCCACTTT | CASSFGPAGSSPLHF | TRBJ1-6 | - | TRBV7-8 | -